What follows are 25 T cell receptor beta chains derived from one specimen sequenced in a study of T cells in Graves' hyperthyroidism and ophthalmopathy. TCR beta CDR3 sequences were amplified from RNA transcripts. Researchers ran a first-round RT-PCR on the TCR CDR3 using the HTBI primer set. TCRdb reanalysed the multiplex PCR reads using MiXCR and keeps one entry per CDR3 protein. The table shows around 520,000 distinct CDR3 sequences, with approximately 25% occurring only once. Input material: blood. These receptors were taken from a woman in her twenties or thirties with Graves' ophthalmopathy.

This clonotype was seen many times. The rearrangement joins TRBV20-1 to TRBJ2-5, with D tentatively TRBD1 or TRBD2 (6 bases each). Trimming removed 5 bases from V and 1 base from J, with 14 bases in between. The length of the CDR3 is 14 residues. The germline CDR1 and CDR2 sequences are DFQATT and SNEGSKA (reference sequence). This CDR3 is CSAFPGASQETQYF. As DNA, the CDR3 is TGCAGTGCTTTCCCGGGGGCGAGCCAAGAGACCCAGTACTTC.

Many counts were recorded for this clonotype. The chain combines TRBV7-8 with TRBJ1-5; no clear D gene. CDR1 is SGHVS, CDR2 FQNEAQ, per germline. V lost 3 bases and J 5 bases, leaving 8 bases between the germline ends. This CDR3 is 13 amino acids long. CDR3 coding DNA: TGTGCCAGCAGCTTTTTCCCGGATCAGCCCCAGCATTTT. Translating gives CASSFFPDQPQHF.

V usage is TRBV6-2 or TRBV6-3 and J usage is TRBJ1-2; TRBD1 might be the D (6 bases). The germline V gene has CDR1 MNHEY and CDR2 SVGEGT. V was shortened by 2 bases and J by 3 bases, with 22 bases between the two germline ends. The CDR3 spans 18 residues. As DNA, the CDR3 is TGTGCCAGCAGTTACCGCCGTCGCCCTCACAGGGCTGACTATGGCTACACCTTC. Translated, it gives CASSYRRRPHRADYGYTF.

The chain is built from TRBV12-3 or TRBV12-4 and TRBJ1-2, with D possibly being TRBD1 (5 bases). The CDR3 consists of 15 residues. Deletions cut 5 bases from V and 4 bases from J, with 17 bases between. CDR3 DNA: TGTGCCAGCAGTCCCTCCGGGGGACGGCTCTATGGCTACACCTTC. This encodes CASSPSGGRLYGYTF.

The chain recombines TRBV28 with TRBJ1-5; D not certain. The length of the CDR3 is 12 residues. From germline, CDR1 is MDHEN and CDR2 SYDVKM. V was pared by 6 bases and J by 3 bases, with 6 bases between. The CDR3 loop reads CASRAPNQPQHF. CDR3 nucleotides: TGTGCCAGCAGGGCTCCCAATCAGCCCCAGCATTTT.

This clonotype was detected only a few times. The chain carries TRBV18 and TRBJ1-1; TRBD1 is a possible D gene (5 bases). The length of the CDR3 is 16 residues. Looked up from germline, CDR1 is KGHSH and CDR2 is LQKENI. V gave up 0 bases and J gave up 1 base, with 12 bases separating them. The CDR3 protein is CASSPPARGPNTEAFF. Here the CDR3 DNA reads TGTGCCAGCTCACCACCGGCGAGGGGTCCGAACACTGAAGCTTTCTTT.

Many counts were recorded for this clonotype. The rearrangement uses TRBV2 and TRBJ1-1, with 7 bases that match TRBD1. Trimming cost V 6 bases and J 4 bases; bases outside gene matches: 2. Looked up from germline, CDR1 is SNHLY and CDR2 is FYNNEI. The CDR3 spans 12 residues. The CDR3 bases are TGTGCCAGCAGCGGGACAGCCACTGAAGCTTTCTTT. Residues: CASSGTATEAFF.

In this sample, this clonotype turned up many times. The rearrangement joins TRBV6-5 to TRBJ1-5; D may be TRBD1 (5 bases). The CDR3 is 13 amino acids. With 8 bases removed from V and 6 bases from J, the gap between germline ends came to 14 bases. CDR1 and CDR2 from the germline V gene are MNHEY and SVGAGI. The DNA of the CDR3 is TGTGCCAGCGTTGGGGGATGGGGTCAGCCCCAGCATTTT. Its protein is CASVGGWGQPQHF.

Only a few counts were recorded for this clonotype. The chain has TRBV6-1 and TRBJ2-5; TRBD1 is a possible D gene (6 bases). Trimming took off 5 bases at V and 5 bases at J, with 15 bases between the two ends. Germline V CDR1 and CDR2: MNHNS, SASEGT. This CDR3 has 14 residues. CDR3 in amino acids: CASSSRQARETQYF. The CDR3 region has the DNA TGTGCCAGCAGTAGCCGACAGGCGCGGGAGACCCAGTACTTC.

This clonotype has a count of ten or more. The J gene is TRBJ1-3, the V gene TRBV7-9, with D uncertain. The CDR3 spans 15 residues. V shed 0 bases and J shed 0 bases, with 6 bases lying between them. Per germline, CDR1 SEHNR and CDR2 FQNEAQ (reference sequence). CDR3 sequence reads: CASSLAGFSGNTIYF. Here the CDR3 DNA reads TGTGCCAGCAGCTTAGCCGGGTTCTCTGGAAACACCATATATTTT.

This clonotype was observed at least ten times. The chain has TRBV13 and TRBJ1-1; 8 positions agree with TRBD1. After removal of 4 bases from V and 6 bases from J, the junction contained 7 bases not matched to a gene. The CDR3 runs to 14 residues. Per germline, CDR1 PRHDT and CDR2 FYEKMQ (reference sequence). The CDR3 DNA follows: TGTGCCAGCAGCTCACAGGGGGGGTACGCTGAAGCTTTCTTT. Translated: CASSSQGGYAEAFF.

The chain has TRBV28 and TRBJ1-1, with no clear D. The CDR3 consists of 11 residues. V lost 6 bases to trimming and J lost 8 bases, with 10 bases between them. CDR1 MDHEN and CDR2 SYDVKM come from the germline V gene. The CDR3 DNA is TGTGCCAGCAGCCCCTGGGGAGAAGCTTTCTTT. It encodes CASSPWGEAFF.

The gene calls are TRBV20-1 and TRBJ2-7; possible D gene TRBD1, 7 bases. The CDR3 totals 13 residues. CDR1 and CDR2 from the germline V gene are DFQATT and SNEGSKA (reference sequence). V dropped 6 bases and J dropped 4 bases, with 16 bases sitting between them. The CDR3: CSARGAEGYEQYF. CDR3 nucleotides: TGCAGTGCCAGGGGGGCCGAGGGATACGAGCAGTACTTC.

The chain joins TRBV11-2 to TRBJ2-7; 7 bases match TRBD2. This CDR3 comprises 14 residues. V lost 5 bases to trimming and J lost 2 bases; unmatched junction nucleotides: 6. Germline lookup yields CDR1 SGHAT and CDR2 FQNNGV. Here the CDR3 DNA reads TGTGCCAGCAGCCCTCGACTAGCTGCCTACGAGCAGTACTTC. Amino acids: CASSPRLAAYEQYF.

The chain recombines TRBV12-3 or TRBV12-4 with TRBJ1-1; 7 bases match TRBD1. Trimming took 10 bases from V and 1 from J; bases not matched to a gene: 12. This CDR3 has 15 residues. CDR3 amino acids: CATFNTDRRNTEAFF. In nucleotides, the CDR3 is TGTGCCACCTTTAATACGGACAGGAGGAACACTGAAGCTTTCTTT.

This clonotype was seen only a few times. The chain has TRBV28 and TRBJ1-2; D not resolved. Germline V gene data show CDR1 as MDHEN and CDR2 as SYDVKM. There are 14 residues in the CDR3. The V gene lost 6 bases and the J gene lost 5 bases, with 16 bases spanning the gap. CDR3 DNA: TGTGCCAGCAGCCTCAACAACCCGGGGTATGGCTACACCTTC. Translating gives CASSLNNPGYGYTF.

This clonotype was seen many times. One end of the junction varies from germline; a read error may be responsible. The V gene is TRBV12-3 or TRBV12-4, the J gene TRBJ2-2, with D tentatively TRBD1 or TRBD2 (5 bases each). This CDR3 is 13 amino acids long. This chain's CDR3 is CASNLVGAGELSF. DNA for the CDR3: TGTGCCAGCAACCTAGTAGGGGCCGGGGAGCTGTCTTTT.

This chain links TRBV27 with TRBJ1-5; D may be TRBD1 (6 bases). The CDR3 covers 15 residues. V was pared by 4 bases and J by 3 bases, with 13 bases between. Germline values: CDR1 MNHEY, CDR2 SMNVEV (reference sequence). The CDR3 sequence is CASSSVDRDNQPQHF. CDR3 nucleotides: TGTGCCAGCAGTTCCGTGGACAGAGACAATCAGCCCCAGCATTTT.

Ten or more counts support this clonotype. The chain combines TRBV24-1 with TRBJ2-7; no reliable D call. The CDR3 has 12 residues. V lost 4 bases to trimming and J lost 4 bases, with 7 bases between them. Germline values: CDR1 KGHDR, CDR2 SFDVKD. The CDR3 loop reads CATSDHLYEQYF. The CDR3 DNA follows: TGTGCCACCAGTGACCACCTTTACGAGCAGTACTTC.

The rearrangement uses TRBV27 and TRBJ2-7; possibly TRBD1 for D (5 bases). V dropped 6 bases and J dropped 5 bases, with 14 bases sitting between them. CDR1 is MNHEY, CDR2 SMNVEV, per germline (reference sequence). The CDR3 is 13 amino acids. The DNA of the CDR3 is TGTGCCAGCAGCCCGGGCAGGGTCCACGAGCAGTACTTC. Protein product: CASSPGRVHEQYF.

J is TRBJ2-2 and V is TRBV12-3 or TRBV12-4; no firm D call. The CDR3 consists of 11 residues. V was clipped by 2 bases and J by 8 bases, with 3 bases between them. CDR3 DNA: TGTGCCAGCAGTTTATGGGGGGAGCTGTTTTTT. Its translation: CASSLWGELFF.

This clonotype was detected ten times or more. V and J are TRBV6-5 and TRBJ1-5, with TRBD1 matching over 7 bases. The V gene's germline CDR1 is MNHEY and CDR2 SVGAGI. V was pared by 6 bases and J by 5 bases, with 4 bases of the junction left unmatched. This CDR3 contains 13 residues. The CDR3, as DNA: TGTGCCAGCAGCCCCGACAGGGATCAGCCCCAGCATTTT. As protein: CASSPDRDQPQHF.

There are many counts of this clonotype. As DNA, the CDR3 is TGTGCCAGCAGCCAGTCCTCCAGCCTTGAGACCCAGTACTTC. This gives the protein CASSQSSSLETQYF. The chain uses TRBV7-2 and TRBJ2-5; D is unresolved. Trimming left V 5 bases short and J 5 bases short, with 15 bases between. The germline CDR1 and CDR2 sequences are SGHTA and FQGNSA. The CDR3 extends over 14 amino acids. Based on the CDR3 plus reference TRBV7-2 and TRBJ2-5, the full variable domain is GAGVSQSPSNKVTEKGKDVELRCDPISGHTALYWYRQSLGQGLEFLIYFQGNSAPDKSGLPSDRFSAERTGGSVSTLTIQRTQQEDSAVYLCASSQSSSLETQYFGPGTRLLVL.

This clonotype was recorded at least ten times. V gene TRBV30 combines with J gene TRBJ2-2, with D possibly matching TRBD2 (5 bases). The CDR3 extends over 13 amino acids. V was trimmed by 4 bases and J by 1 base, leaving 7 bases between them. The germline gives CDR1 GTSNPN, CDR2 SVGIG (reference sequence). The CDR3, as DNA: TGTGCCTGGATGGACTTGAACACCGGGGAGCTGTTTTTT. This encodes CAWMDLNTGELFF.

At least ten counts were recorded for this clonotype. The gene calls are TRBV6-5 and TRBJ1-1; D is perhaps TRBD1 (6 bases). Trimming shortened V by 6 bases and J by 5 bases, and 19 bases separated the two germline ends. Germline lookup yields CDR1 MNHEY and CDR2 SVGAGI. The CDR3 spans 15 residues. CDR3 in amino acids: CASRLAGGAFTEAFF. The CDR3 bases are TGTGCCAGCAGGCTGGCGGGGGGCGCTTTTACTGAAGCTTTCTTT.